This T cell receptor (beta chain) emerged from a study of CD8+ T cells in alopecia areata. General study results and limits: Possibly because of HLA-related factors, TCR sharing was less clear across patients than in mice.

About this clone: The antigen is undetermined.

The length of the CDR3 is 13 residues. From germline, CDR1 is KGHSH and CDR2 LQKENI. With 2 bases removed from V and 5 bases from J, the gap between germline ends came to 7 bases. Investigators sorted PBMCs to obtain both CD4+ and CD8+ T cells. RNA was extracted and reverse transcribed into cDNA as the sequencing template. Sequencing was performed with immunoSEQ multiplex PCR; in TCRdb, only in-frame clones are kept and a portion is missing. The sample yields about 150,000 clones, 45% to 60% seen once. The sample consisted of CD4+ T cells sorted from blood. J is TRBJ2-1 and V is TRBV18; no clear D. This receptor was identified in a human donor in good health. DNA for the CDR3: TGTGCCAGCTCACCAACGGCCAACAATGAGCAGTTCTTC. Its translation: CASSPTANNEQFF.